One TCR beta chain is described in this entry. The sample originates from a study of T-cell memory formation after mild COVID-19. The CDR3 has 17 amino acids. The V segment lost 4 bases and the J segment 4 bases; nucleotides outside the gene matches: 7. Germline values: CDR1 SGHRS, CDR2 YFSETQ. Amplification by 5'RACE using constant-segment primers produced TCR alpha and TCR beta cDNA libraries that carried sample barcodes and UMIs. TCRdb re-analysed the 5' RACE reads in MiXCR, keeping a single row per CDR3 protein. The sample yields about half a million distinct CDR3 sequences, roughly 20% seen once.

The TCR comes from an adult woman who had mild COVID-19 (a few samples of this study predate the infection). Cell type and time point are not known. The chain links TRBV5-1 to TRBJ2-1; TRBD2 aligns across 14 bases. The sequencing sample was made of PBMCs or a T cell subset sorted from them (not recorded which). CDR3 in amino acids: CASSPGTSGGQYNEQFF. CDR3 nucleotides: TGCGCCAGCAGCCCGGGGACTAGCGGGGGACAGTACAATGAGCAGTTCTTC. The variable domain in full, with the rest retrieved from reference TRBV5-1 and TRBJ2-1, is KAGVTQTPRYLIKTRGQQVTLSCSPISGHRSVSWYQQTPGQGLQFLFEYFSETQRNKGNFPGRFSGRQFSNSRSEMNVSTLELGDSALYLCASSPGTSGGQYNEQFFGPGTRLTVL.